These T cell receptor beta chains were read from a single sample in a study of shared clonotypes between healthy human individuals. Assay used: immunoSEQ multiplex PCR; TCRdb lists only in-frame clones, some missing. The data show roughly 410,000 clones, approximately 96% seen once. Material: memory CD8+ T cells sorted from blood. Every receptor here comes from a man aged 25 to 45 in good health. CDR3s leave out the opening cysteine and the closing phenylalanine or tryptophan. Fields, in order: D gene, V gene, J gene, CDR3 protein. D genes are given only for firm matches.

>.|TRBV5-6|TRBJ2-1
ASSLADGYNEQF
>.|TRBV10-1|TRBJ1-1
ASSGSGEGTEAF
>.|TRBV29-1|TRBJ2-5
RALWEETQY
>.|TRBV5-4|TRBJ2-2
ASGRLENTGELF
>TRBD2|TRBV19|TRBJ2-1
ASSPTWTSGLNEQF
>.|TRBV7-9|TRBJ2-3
ASSLGPRKDTQY
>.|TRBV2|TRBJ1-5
ASMEGHWGGKGQPQH
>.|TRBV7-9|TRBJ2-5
ASSFINVRGAQETQY
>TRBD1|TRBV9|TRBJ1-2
ASSVGQGGYT
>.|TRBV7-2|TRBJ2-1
ASSWGEYYNEQF
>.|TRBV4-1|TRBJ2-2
ASSQEGGTNTGELF
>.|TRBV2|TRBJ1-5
ASNAEGRSNQPQH
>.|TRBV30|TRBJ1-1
AWSPFGEAF
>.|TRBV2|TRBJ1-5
ASRETGYSNQPQH
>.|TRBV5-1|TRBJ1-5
ASSLAGSYSNQPQH
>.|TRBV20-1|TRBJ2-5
SASGETQY
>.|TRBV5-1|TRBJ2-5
ASSSILDRKLETQY
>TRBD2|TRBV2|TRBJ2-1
ASQREIGNEQF
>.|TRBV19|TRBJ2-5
ASSISETQY
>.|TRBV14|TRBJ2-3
ASSQDGVDTQY
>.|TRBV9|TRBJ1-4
ASSVGTATNEKLF
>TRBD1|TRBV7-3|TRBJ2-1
ASSFRPMTGGFNEQF
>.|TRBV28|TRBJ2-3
ASSPPPGTQY
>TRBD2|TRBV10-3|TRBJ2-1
AISEGLAAYNEQF
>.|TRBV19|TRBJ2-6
ASSTEDLSGANVLT
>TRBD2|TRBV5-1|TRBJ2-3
ASREMVLAGVDTQY
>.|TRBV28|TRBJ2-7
ASSSIGQTSLSYEQY
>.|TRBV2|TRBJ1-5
ASSDGPGTFNQPQH
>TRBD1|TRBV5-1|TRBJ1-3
ASSSGGAGNTIY
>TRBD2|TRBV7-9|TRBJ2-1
ASSLTSGRAGVQF
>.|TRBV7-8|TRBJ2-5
ASSGTGETQETQY
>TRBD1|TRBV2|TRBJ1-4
ASSERGQGREKLF
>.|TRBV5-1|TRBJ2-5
ASSLQVGGQETQY
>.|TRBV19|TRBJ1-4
ASTPYRVATNEKLF
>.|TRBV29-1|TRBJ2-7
SVLGGEVGYEQY
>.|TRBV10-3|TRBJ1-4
AISESLLEGVDEKLF
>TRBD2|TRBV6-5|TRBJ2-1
ASSYLASGSDEQF
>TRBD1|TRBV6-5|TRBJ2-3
ASSAYDRATQY
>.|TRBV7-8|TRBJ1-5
ASSLEGPWSNQPQH
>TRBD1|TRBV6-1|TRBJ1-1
ASTRTGAGTEAF